Each of the 26 T cell receptor beta chains below was sequenced from the same sample in a study of blood T cell repertoires in COVID-19. Using immunoSEQ multiplex PCR, the repertoire was profiled, and TCRdb retains in-frame clones only, with some absent. In the table there are about 59,000 clones, less than 85% of which are singletons. Sequenced sample: peripheral blood. The source of these receptors is a woman between 45 and 60 years old with active or convalescent COVID-19.

The rearrangement links TRBV3-1 (or the pseudogene TRBV3-2) to TRBJ2-2; D remains unclear. The V gene lost 1 base and the J gene lost 1 base, with 4 bases spanning the gap. CDR3 length: 14 residues. The germline V gene has CDR1 LGHDT and CDR2 YNNKEL (reference sequence). The CDR3 sequence: CASSQAMNTGELFF. CDR3 nucleotide sequence: TGTGCCAGCAGCCAAGCAATGAACACCGGGGAGCTGTTTTTT.

This clone was seen many times. The chain uses TRBV5-4 and TRBJ2-7, with TRBD1 matching 10 bases. The germline V gene has CDR1 SGHNT and CDR2 YYREEE (reference sequence). V lost 4 bases, J lost 7 bases, and 11 bases stayed unmatched. The CDR3 totals 15 residues. The CDR3 here is CASSDPGQGLYEQYF. The CDR3 DNA reads TGTGCCAGCAGCGATCCGGGACAGGGGCTCTATGAGCAGTACTTC.

This clone showed up many times. This chain uses TRBV6-5 with TRBJ1-6; 8 bases fit TRBD1. The CDR3 has 15 residues. V was pared by 5 bases and J by 10 bases, with 10 bases of the junction left unmatched. Germline CDR1 reads MNHEY; CDR2 reads SVGAGI. For the CDR3, the DNA is TGTGCCAGCAGTCCCCGGACAGGGATGGGGTCACCCCTCCACTTT. Amino acid sequence: CASSPRTGMGSPLHF.

The chain employs TRBV19 and TRBJ1-5, with 10 positions matching TRBD1. Per germline, CDR1 LNHDA and CDR2 SQIVND (reference sequence). This CDR3 has 19 amino acids. V was pared by 6 bases and J by 2 bases, with 16 bases of the junction left unmatched. DNA of the CDR3: TGTGCCAGTAGCCCGACAGGGGGCGTTGGAACCGTAGGCAATCAGCCCCAGCATTTT. This translates into CASSPTGGVGTVGNQPQHF.

V is TRBV5-4 and J is TRBJ1-2; 8 positions match TRBD1. Germline assignment: CDR1 SGHNT and CDR2 YYREEE (reference sequence). This CDR3 has 14 amino acids. V was pared by 1 base and J by 8 bases, with 7 bases of the junction left unmatched. For the CDR3, the DNA is TGTGCCAGCAGCTTGCCCGGACAGGGCGTAGGCTACACCTTC. It encodes CASSLPGQGVGYTF.

This clone was seen a single time. The CDR3 DNA reads TGCGCCAGCAGCCAGAAGCCGGGACTGAGCACAGATACGCAGTATTTT. This translates into CASSQKPGLSTDTQYF. The chain combines TRBV4-1 with TRBJ2-3, with D perhaps TRBD2 (6 bases). Germline CDR1 reads MGHRA; CDR2 reads YSYEKL. The CDR3 sequence is 16 residues long. Trimming removed 3 bases from V and 0 bases from J, with 13 bases in between.

The chain has TRBV27 and TRBJ2-7; D might be TRBD1 (5 bases). The ends were cut back, 1 base at V and 6 bases at J, with 7 bases in the middle. This CDR3 region has 12 residues. Germline V CDR1 and CDR2: MNHEY, SMNVEV (reference sequence). The CDR3 region is CASSLWGGEQYF. As DNA, the CDR3 is TGTGCCAGCAGTTTATGGGGCGGCGAGCAGTACTTC.

V is TRBV7-6 and J is TRBJ1-1; maybe TRBD1 (6 bases). CDR1 SGHVS and CDR2 FNYEAQ come from the germline V gene. The ends were cut back, 1 base at V and 0 bases at J, with 9 bases in the middle. The CDR3 is 15 residues long. This CDR3 reads CASSLGGPMNTEAFF. CDR3 nucleotides: TGTGCCAGCAGCTTAGGGGGGCCGATGAACACTGAAGCTTTCTTT.

The CDR3 DNA reads TGTGCCAGCAGTTTAGCCAGGTATGAAGCTTTCTTT. It specifies CASSLARYEAFF. The chain recombines TRBV12-3 or TRBV12-4 with TRBJ1-1, with D hard to call. The CDR3 totals 12 residues. Trimming left V 0 bases short and J 7 bases short, with 6 bases between.

This sequence joins TRBV7-2 and TRBJ1-3; D remains unclear. The CDR3 runs to 14 residues. Looked up from germline, CDR1 is SGHTA and CDR2 is FQGNSA. Trimming took off 5 bases at V and 0 bases at J, with 8 bases between the two ends. The CDR3 loop is CASSAQYSGNTIYF. The CDR3 nucleotides read TGTGCCAGCAGCGCACAGTACTCTGGAAACACCATATATTTT.

The sample holds one count of this clone. V is TRBV20-1 and J is TRBJ2-3, with unresolved D. This CDR3 region has 14 residues. Trimming removed 3 bases from V and 3 bases from J, with 13 bases in between. Germline V CDR1 and CDR2: DFQATT, SNEGSKA (reference sequence). The CDR3 DNA reads as TGCAGTGCTAGTAGGTCGGCGAGGACAGATACGCAGTATTTT. It encodes CSASRSARTDTQYF.

This clone was observed a handful of times. The rearrangement joins TRBV5-1 to TRBJ2-3; TRBD2 matches 8 bases. Per germline, CDR1 SGHRS and CDR2 YFSETQ. The CDR3 consists of 14 residues. V trimming: 0 bases; J trimming: 5 bases; junction bases outside the gene matches: 2. CDR3 amino acids: CASSLGAGEDTQYF. In DNA form, the CDR3 reads TGCGCCAGCAGCTTGGGAGCGGGAGAAGATACGCAGTATTTT.

The chain recombines TRBV19 with TRBJ2-7; the match to TRBD1 covers 7 bases. V lost 2 bases and J lost 6; bases outside the gene matches: 4. The germline V gene encodes CDR1 LNHDA and CDR2 SQIVND (reference sequence). The CDR3 contains 13 residues. Here the CDR3 DNA reads TGTGCCAGTAGTATACGGCCAGGGGGCGAGCAGTACTTC. This sequence encodes CASSIRPGGEQYF.

The chain couples TRBV7-9 to TRBJ2-1, with TRBD2 identical over 7 bases. V dropped 7 bases and J dropped 2; count of bases not matched to a gene: 11. Per the germline V gene, CDR1 is SEHNR and CDR2 is FQNEAQ (reference sequence). CDR3 length equals 16 residues. The CDR3 region is CASTPTGGTTYNEQFF. The CDR3 DNA follows: TGTGCCAGCACCCCTACAGGCGGGACTACCTACAATGAGCAGTTCTTC.

The chain's CDR3 is CATSNGGTDTQYF. For the CDR3, the DNA is TGTGCCACCAGTAACGGGGGCACAGATACGCAGTATTTT. The genes are TRBV24-1 and TRBJ2-3; D might be TRBD2 (5 bases). The CDR3 length is 13 residues. Between the trimmed V and J ends, which lost 6 bases and 1 base, there was a span of 7 bases. CDR1 KGHDR and CDR2 SFDVKD come from the germline V gene.

This rearrangement joins TRBV5-4 to TRBJ2-7; D might be TRBD1 (6 bases). The length of the CDR3 is 11 residues. Trimming removed 4 bases from V and 6 bases from J, with 8 bases in between. Per germline, CDR1 SGHNT and CDR2 YYREEE (reference sequence). CDR3 sequence (DNA): TGTGCCAGCAGCCGAGGGGGCGAGCAGTACTTC. Translated: CASSRGGEQYF.

In its sample, this clone was seen a few times. CDR3 sequence (DNA): TGTGCCAGCAGCTTAGCCGGGGCAGATACGCAGTATTTT. Encoded protein: CASSLAGADTQYF. The V call is TRBV7-9, the J call TRBJ2-3; the D gene is possibly TRBD2 (5 bases). This CDR3 spans 13 amino acids. The V gene's germline CDR1 is SEHNR and CDR2 FQNEAQ (reference sequence). V lost 0 bases, J lost 4 bases, and 5 bases lay in between.

This chain links TRBV4-2 with TRBJ2-2; 8 bases line up with TRBD1. This CDR3 is 16 amino acids long. Germline V gene sequence: CDR1 LGHNA, CDR2 YNFKEQ. V lost 0 bases to trimming and J lost 8 bases; unmatched junction nucleotides: 8. The CDR3 nucleotides are TGTGCCAGCAGCCAAGACTCGGACAGGGATATAGGGGAGCTGTTTTTT. It is translated as CASSQDSDRDIGELFF.

The V call is TRBV6-5, the J call TRBJ1-1; possibly TRBD1 for D (6 bases). CDR3 length: 13 amino acids. Germline V gene sequence: CDR1 MNHEY, CDR2 SVGAGI. The germline V and J ends were trimmed by 4 bases and 11 bases, with 17 bases remaining between them. Written as DNA, the CDR3 is TGTGCCAGCAGTTCCGGGAGGGGGACCGGTGCTTTCTTT. Protein product: CASSSGRGTGAFF.

This clone was counted a single time. This chain connects TRBV5-5 to TRBJ1-2, with 8 bases lining up with TRBD1. The J segment lost 2 bases and the V segment lost 2 bases, leaving 2 bases of the junction unmatched. Per germline, CDR1 SGHKS and CDR2 YYEKEE (reference sequence). CDR3 length: 14 residues. The CDR3 loop is CASSLGQGNYGYTF. Written as DNA, the CDR3 is TGTGCCAGCAGCTTAGGACAGGGAAACTATGGCTACACCTTC. Full variable domain (outside the CDR3, taken from reference TRBV5-5 and TRBJ1-2): DAGVTQSPTHLIKTRGQQVTLRCSPISGHKSVSWYQQVLGQGPQFIFQYYEKEERGRGNFPDRFSARQFPNYSSELNVNALLLGDSALYLCASSLGQGNYGYTFGSGTRLTVV.

This chain uses TRBV14 with TRBJ2-5, with a weak D call TRBD1 (7 bases). Germline V CDR1 and CDR2: SGHDN, FVKESK. This CDR3 spans 15 amino acids. V lost 5 bases to trimming and J lost 4 bases, with 17 bases between them. Here the CDR3 DNA reads TGTGCCAGCAGCGCATGGAGGGGGCGGGCAGAGACCCAGTACTTC. It translates to CASSAWRGRAETQYF.

This clone was counted between two and nine times. The gene calls are TRBV2 and TRBJ2-7, with D maybe TRBD2 (6 bases). V was pared by 5 bases and J by 3 bases, with 11 bases between. Germline-derived CDR1 and CDR2 are SNHLY and FYNNEI. The CDR3 length is 13 residues. CDR3: CASSRPGLYEQYF. The CDR3 bases are TGTGCCAGCAGTAGGCCGGGACTCTACGAGCAGTACTTC.

The chain recombines TRBV15 with TRBJ2-6; 10 bases line up with TRBD1. V gave up 0 bases and J gave up 4 bases; unmatched junction bases: 9. CDR3 length: 19 amino acids. Looked up from germline, CDR1 is LNHNV and CDR2 is YYDKDF (reference sequence). CDR3 DNA sequence: TGTGCCACCAGCAGAGATGGGCGACAGGGGGCGAGCGGGGCCAACGTCCTGACTTTC. This sequence encodes CATSRDGRQGASGANVLTF.

The chain joins TRBV5-1 to TRBJ2-3; possibly TRBD1 for D (6 bases). Trimming left V 1 base short and J 4 bases short, with 10 bases between. There are 14 residues in the CDR3. CDR1 is SGHRS and CDR2 is YFSETQ in the germline V gene. CDR3 loop: CASSLQGGPDTQYF. DNA of the CDR3: TGCGCCAGCAGCTTGCAAGGGGGACCAGATACGCAGTATTTT. The full variable domain, its missing parts supplied by reference TRBV5-1 and TRBJ2-3, is KAGVTQTPRYLIKTRGQQVTLSCSPISGHRSVSWYQQTPGQGLQFLFEYFSETQRNKGNFPGRFSGRQFSNSRSEMNVSTLELGDSALYLCASSLQGGPDTQYFGPGTRLTVL.

The rearrangement links TRBV18 to TRBJ1-1; D is undetermined. V was shortened by 2 bases and J by 0 bases, with 7 bases between the two germline ends. From germline, CDR1 is KGHSH and CDR2 LQKENI. The CDR3 extends over 14 amino acids. CDR3 bases: TGTGCCAGCTCACCAGCCAGGATGAACACTGAAGCTTTCTTT. Translating it yields CASSPARMNTEAFF.

This chain connects TRBV27 to TRBJ2-3; TRBD2 agrees at 14 bases. V lost 2 bases and J lost 6; bases outside the gene matches: 1. The CDR3 loop spans 15 amino acids. Germline CDR1 is MNHEY and CDR2 is SMNVEV (reference sequence). CDR3 coding DNA: TGTGCCAGCAGTTTAGGGACTAGCGGGAGTGATACGCAGTATTTT. This encodes CASSLGTSGSDTQYF.